This TCR beta chain was recorded in a study of blood T cells in healthy people across ages. Study-level results: Donor CMV infection status was unknown, possibly confounding age-related changes in expanded clonotypes.

Samples had at least 7 million PBMCs isolated from them. Samples each yielded at least 6 micrograms of total RNA. Using a J-beta primer mix together with a sample-barcoded 5' primer, a second PCR was run for roughly 7 to 12 cycles. A template-switch adaptor with 12 random nucleotides tagged each cDNA molecule. One entry per CDR3 protein, called by TCRdb with MiXCR from the 5' RACE reads. The sample yields approximately 850,000 distinct CDR3 sequences, over 45% seen once. The ends were cut back, 3 bases at V and 7 bases at J, with 20 bases in the middle. The length of the CDR3 is 15 residues. Germline V gene sequence: CDR1 SGHRS, CDR2 YFSETQ. On this clonotype itself: Its antigen is still unknown.

This sequence was found in a man aged 25 to 40 in good health. The source material was blood. The chain joins TRBV5-1 to TRBJ2-7; maybe TRBD1 (6 bases). The CDR3 DNA reads as TGCGCCAGCAGCTCCCTGGACGGACAGCTCGGGGAGCAGTACTTC. Its protein is CASSSLDGQLGEQYF.